Presented here are 15 T cell receptor beta chains from one specimen sequenced in a study of blood T cell repertoires in COVID-19. Some clones are missing from TCRdb's copy, which holds only in-frame ones; the method was immunoSEQ multiplex PCR. This sample has 100,000 to 120,000 clones; approximately 72% occur once, and the top ten carry approximately 19%. Specimen: peripheral blood. The receptors derive from a woman aged 70-85 years with acute or convalescent COVID-19.

This sequence joins TRBV2 and TRBJ1-4; 10 positions agree with TRBD1. V trimming: 0 bases; J trimming: 11 bases; junction bases outside the gene matches: 6. CDR3 length equals 15 residues. Germline lookup yields CDR1 SNHLY and CDR2 FYNNEI. CDR3 nucleotide sequence: TGTGCCAGCAGTGAAGCAGGACAGGGGGTGGAGAAACTGTTTTTT. Protein: CASSEAGQGVEKLFF.

The chain is built from TRBV5-1 and TRBJ1-4; 9 positions match TRBD1. The V gene end was trimmed by 2 bases and the J gene end by 8 bases; junction bases not matched to a gene: 4. This CDR3 spans 14 amino acids. CDR1 and CDR2 (germline): SGHRS, YFSETQ. The CDR3 DNA reads as TGCGCCAGCAGCTTAGGGGACAGGGCCGAAAAACTGTTTTTT. Protein product: CASSLGDRAEKLFF.

The gene calls are TRBV9 and TRBJ1-3; D is unclear. V lost 2 bases to trimming and J lost 3 bases, with 9 bases between them. The CDR3 has 14 amino acids. Germline CDR1 is SGDLS and CDR2 is YYNGEE. CDR3 nucleotide sequence: TGTGCCAGCAGCGTGCCTGCCTATGGAAACACCATATATTTT. Translation: CASSVPAYGNTIYF. Looking up the rest from reference TRBV9 and TRBJ1-3 gives the full variable domain: DSGVTQTPKHLITATGQRVTLRCSPRSGDLSVYWYQQSLDQGLQFLIQYYNGEERAKGNILERFSAQQFPDLHSELNLSSLELGDSALYFCASSVPAYGNTIYFGEGSWLTVV.

The V call is TRBV19, the J call TRBJ1-4; TRBD1 is a possible D gene (6 bases). Looked up from germline, CDR1 is LNHDA and CDR2 is SQIVND (reference sequence). The CDR3 runs 12 residues. Trimming removed 5 bases from V and 6 bases from J, with 7 bases in between. The CDR3 nucleotides are TGTGCCAGTAGTGGACAGCATGAAAAACTGTTTTTT. Translating it yields CASSGQHEKLFF.

The genes are TRBV6-5 and TRBJ2-1, with 8 bases fitting TRBD1. The length of the CDR3 is 13 residues. V dropped 6 bases and J dropped 7; count of bases not matched to a gene: 5. Germline values: CDR1 MNHEY, CDR2 SVGAGI. CDR3 sequence reads: CASSARQGNEQFF. The CDR3 DNA sequence: TGTGCCAGCAGCGCGAGACAGGGGAATGAGCAGTTCTTC.

This sequence joins TRBV28 and TRBJ2-7; 13 bases fit TRBD2. Per the germline V gene, CDR1 is MDHEN and CDR2 is SYDVKM. The length of the CDR3 is 17 residues. J lost 1 base, V lost 6 bases, and 9 bases had no gene match. CDR3 amino acids: CASRRAGTSGASYEQYF. The CDR3 DNA follows: TGTGCCAGCAGAAGAGCCGGGACTAGCGGGGCGTCCTACGAGCAGTACTTC.

The genes are TRBV3-1 (or the pseudogene TRBV3-2) and TRBJ2-1; no clear D gene. The V end lost 2 bases, the J end lost 0 bases, and 8 bases lay between the germline ends. Per the germline V gene, CDR1 is LGHDT and CDR2 is YNNKEL (reference sequence). This CDR3 contains 15 residues. The DNA for the CDR3 is TGTGCCAGCAGCCAAACAGTAAGCTCCTACAATGAGCAGTTCTTC. It encodes CASSQTVSSYNEQFF.

This clone was observed a single time. The V and J genes are TRBV4-2 and TRBJ2-3; possibly TRBD1 for D (5 bases). The CDR3 has 16 amino acids. Germline V gives CDR1 LGHNA, CDR2 YNFKEQ. With 1 base removed from V and 3 bases from J, the gap between germline ends came to 14 bases. CDR3 nucleotide sequence: TGTGCCAGCAGCCAAGGGGGCCGCTTCGGAACAGATACGCAGTATTTT. Amino acids: CASSQGGRFGTDTQYF.

This clone has just a few counts. The rearrangement joins TRBV5-7 to TRBJ1-5; TRBD1 might be the D (5 bases). TRBV5-7 is noted as an ORF with a role that remains uncertain. V was pared by 4 bases and J by 2 bases, with 13 bases between. This CDR3 has 15 residues. The CDR3 region is CASSGLTEGNQPQHF. In nucleotides, the CDR3 is TGTGCCAGCAGCGGGTTGACAGAGGGCAATCAGCCCCAGCATTTT.

As regards this clone: The sample has other DNA sequences that encode this CDR3 too. The V gene is TRBV19, the J gene TRBJ1-5; D not resolved. This CDR3 is 13 amino acids long. V lost 3 bases to trimming and J lost 3 bases, with 6 bases between them. Germline CDR1 LNHDA, CDR2 SQIVND (reference sequence). The CDR3 spells CASSIILNQPQHF. The CDR3 DNA reads TGTGCCAGTAGTATTATCCTCAATCAGCCCCAGCATTTT.

This clone was found a few times. The chain combines TRBV14 with TRBJ1-2, with 12 bases that match TRBD1. CDR1 and CDR2 from the germline V gene are SGHDN and FVKESK. CDR3 length: 15 residues. Trimming cost V 4 bases and J 7 bases; bases outside gene matches: 7. In DNA form, the CDR3 reads TGTGCCAGCAGCCGCTCGGGACAGGGGGCAATTGGCTACACCTTC. Its translation: CASSRSGQGAIGYTF.

The rearrangement joins TRBV5-6 to TRBJ1-5; 7 nucleotides agree with TRBD1. J was trimmed by 4 bases and V by 4 bases; bases with no gene match: 5. Germline loops: CDR1 SGHDT, CDR2 YYEEEE. The CDR3 spans 14 residues. The CDR3 loop is CASSQGQRNQPQHF. The CDR3 DNA follows: TGTGCCAGCAGCCAGGGACAGAGAAATCAGCCCCAGCATTTT.

The J gene is TRBJ2-1, the V gene TRBV5-1; 14 nucleotides match TRBD2. J gave up 7 bases and V 4 bases, and 7 bases lay outside the gene matches. The V gene's germline CDR1 is SGHRS and CDR2 YFSETQ. This CDR3 region has 16 residues. DNA for the CDR3: TGCGCCAGCAGCCAAGGGACTAGCGGGGGCAGGAATGAGCAGTTCTTC. Translating gives CASSQGTSGGRNEQFF. The variable domain in full, completed from reference TRBV5-1 and TRBJ2-1, reads KAGVTQTPRYLIKTRGQQVTLSCSPISGHRSVSWYQQTPGQGLQFLFEYFSETQRNKGNFPGRFSGRQFSNSRSEMNVSTLELGDSALYLCASSQGTSGGRNEQFFGPGTRLTVL.

The chain carries TRBV21-1 and TRBJ2-7; the D call of TRBD2 is as the table states it, not checked on the DNA. TRBV21-1 constitutes a pseudogene. The CDR3 has 17 residues. The CDR3 DNA sequence: TGTGCCAGCAGCAAAGAAGTCCCGTCGGGGGGGGAATGCGAGCAGTACTTC. As protein: CASSKEVPSGGECEQYF.

J is TRBJ1-1 and V is TRBV11-3; the D gene is possibly TRBD1 (5 bases). The germline V gene encodes CDR1 SGHNT and CDR2 YENEEA. The CDR3 loop spans 13 amino acids. The V gene lost 5 bases and the J gene lost 4 bases, with 11 bases spanning the gap. CDR3 loop: CASSPGGLTEAFF. The CDR3, as DNA: TGTGCCAGCAGCCCGGGGGGACTCACTGAAGCTTTCTTT. The full variable domain, completed using reference TRBV11-3 and TRBJ1-1, is EAGVVQSPRYKIIEKKQPVAFWCNPISGHNTLYWYLQNLGQGPELLIRYENEEAVDDSQLPKDRFSAERLKGVDSTLKIQPAELGDSAVYLCASSPGGLTEAFFGQGTRLTVV.